The rows below give T cell receptor beta chains drawn from one sample of a study of blood T cell repertoires in COVID-19. Data came from immunoSEQ multiplex PCR; TCRdb stores just in-frame clones and leaves some out. The sample lists 52,000 or so clones; approximately 80% were seen once. The sample was peripheral blood. The receptors shown here come from a human donor in a cohort sampled during active COVID-19. Both conserved end residues are part of each CDR3. The order of the fields is CDR3 protein, CDR3 DNA, clone size, D gene, J gene, V gene. A D gene is named only where the DNA matches it firmly. Only part of the rows carry a size: once, few, many, or a class if the clone is expanded.

CDR3aa: CASNPGGFQETQYF
CDR3nt: TGTGCCAGCAACCCCGGAGGCTTCCAAGAGACCCAGTACTTC
abundance: -
d_gene: -
j_gene: TRBJ2-5
v_gene: TRBV7-2

CDR3aa: CATSEGLAGANEQFF
CDR3nt: TGTGCCACCAGCGAAGGACTAGCGGGAGCTAATGAGCAGTTCTTC
abundance: -
d_gene: TRBD2
j_gene: TRBJ2-1
v_gene: TRBV24-1

CDR3aa: CASSLSWIADNEQFF
CDR3nt: TGTGCCAGCAGCTTAAGTTGGATCGCGGACAATGAGCAGTTCTTC
abundance: -
d_gene: -
j_gene: TRBJ2-1
v_gene: TRBV7-6

CDR3aa: CASSLRGGMNTEAFF
CDR3nt: TGTGCCAGTAGCCTGAGGGGGGGGATGAACACTGAAGCTTTCTTT
abundance: -
d_gene: -
j_gene: TRBJ1-1
v_gene: TRBV19

CDR3aa: CASRSQASTGELFF
CDR3nt: TGTGCCAGCAGGTCTCAGGCCTCCACCGGGGAGCTGTTTTTT
abundance: -
d_gene: -
j_gene: TRBJ2-2
v_gene: TRBV7-9

CDR3aa: CASSQGQFNQPQHF
CDR3nt: TGTGCCAGCAGCCAAGGACAGTTCAATCAGCCCCAGCATTTT
abundance: once
d_gene: -
j_gene: TRBJ1-5
v_gene: TRBV3-1/TRBV3-2

CDR3aa: CATSRVIRQGPDTQYF
CDR3nt: TGTGCCACCAGCAGAGTTATAAGACAGGGCCCAGATACGCAGTATTTT
abundance: -
d_gene: TRBD1
j_gene: TRBJ2-3
v_gene: TRBV15

CDR3aa: CASNRGLGTQYF
CDR3nt: TGTGCCAGCAACAGAGGACTCGGTACGCAGTATTTT
abundance: -
d_gene: -
j_gene: TRBJ2-3
v_gene: TRBV5-6

CDR3aa: CASSQDRGYEQYF
CDR3nt: TGCGCCAGCAGCCAAGATAGAGGCTACGAGCAGTACTTC
abundance: -
d_gene: -
j_gene: TRBJ2-7
v_gene: TRBV4-3

CDR3aa: CATRGGQANSIPETQYF
CDR3nt: TGTGCCACCAGGGGCGGACAGGCGAACTCGATCCCAGAGACCCAGTACTTC
abundance: -
d_gene: TRBD1
j_gene: TRBJ2-5
v_gene: TRBV15

CDR3aa: CASSQPGRNSPLHF
CDR3nt: TGCGCCAGCAGCCAGCCAGGGCGAAATTCACCCCTCCACTTT
abundance: -
d_gene: -
j_gene: TRBJ1-6
v_gene: TRBV4-1

CDR3aa: CASSQVWANIQYF
CDR3nt: TGCGCCAGCAGCCAAGTCTGGGCAAACATTCAGTACTTC
abundance: once
d_gene: -
j_gene: TRBJ2-4
v_gene: TRBV4-1

CDR3aa: CASRDWRDYEQFF
CDR3nt: TGCGCCAGCAGAGATTGGCGGGACTATGAGCAGTTCTTC
abundance: -
d_gene: -
j_gene: TRBJ2-1
v_gene: TRBV10-2

CDR3aa: CASSDYYEQYF
CDR3nt: TGTGCCAGCAGTGATTATTACGAGCAGTACTTC
abundance: few
d_gene: -
j_gene: TRBJ2-7
v_gene: TRBV2

CDR3aa: CAWRADGPRQYF
CDR3nt: TGTGCCTGGAGGGCGGATGGTCCCAGGCAGTATTTT
abundance: many
d_gene: -
j_gene: TRBJ2-3
v_gene: TRBV30

CDR3aa: CASGLVHRHPYEQYF
CDR3nt: TGTGCTAGTGGTTTGGTCCACAGGCACCCCTACGAGCAGTACTTC
abundance: -
d_gene: -
j_gene: TRBJ2-7
v_gene: TRBV12-5

CDR3aa: CASNEAAGGETQYF
CDR3nt: TGTGCCAGCAATGAGGCCGCAGGAGGAGAGACCCAGTACTTC
abundance: -
d_gene: -
j_gene: TRBJ2-5
v_gene: TRBV5-4

CDR3aa: CASSFSQGANTEAFF
CDR3nt: TGTGCCAGCAGCTTCTCACAGGGGGCAAACACTGAAGCTTTCTTT
abundance: -
d_gene: TRBD1
j_gene: TRBJ1-1
v_gene: TRBV7-6

CDR3aa: CASSQVRGIGQPQHF
CDR3nt: TGCGCCAGCAGCCAAGTACGGGGTATCGGTCAGCCCCAGCATTTT
abundance: few
d_gene: -
j_gene: TRBJ1-5
v_gene: TRBV4-3

CDR3aa: CASSLASGQRSYGYTF
CDR3nt: TGTGCCAGCAGCTTGGCCTCGGGACAGAGATCTTATGGCTACACCTTC
abundance: -
d_gene: TRBD1
j_gene: TRBJ1-2
v_gene: TRBV5-5

CDR3aa: CASSQYAGHDEQYF
CDR3nt: TGCGCCAGCAGCCAGTACGCAGGGCACGACGAGCAGTACTTC
abundance: few
d_gene: -
j_gene: TRBJ2-7
v_gene: TRBV4-1

CDR3aa: CASSPQETQYF
CDR3nt: TGTGCCAGCAGCCCTCAAGAGACCCAGTACTTC
abundance: -
d_gene: -
j_gene: TRBJ2-5
v_gene: TRBV7-2

CDR3aa: CAISPTGGTQYF
CDR3nt: TGTGCCATCAGCCCGACTGGCGGTACGCAGTATTTT
abundance: once
d_gene: -
j_gene: TRBJ2-3
v_gene: TRBV10-3

CDR3aa: CASRADRGPTKNIQYF
CDR3nt: TGTGCCAGCAGAGCTGACCGCGGCCCCACCAAAAACATTCAGTACTTC
abundance: -
d_gene: -
j_gene: TRBJ2-4
v_gene: TRBV27

CDR3aa: CASSLTGGQQETQYF
CDR3nt: TGTGCCAGTAGTCTCACGGGGGGGCAGCAAGAGACCCAGTACTTC
abundance: -
d_gene: TRBD2
j_gene: TRBJ2-5
v_gene: TRBV19

CDR3aa: CASSPPGTGGGEAFF
CDR3nt: TGTGCCAGCTCACCACCAGGGACAGGGGGAGGTGAAGCTTTCTTT
abundance: -
d_gene: TRBD1
j_gene: TRBJ1-1
v_gene: TRBV18